These 15 T cell receptor beta chains were all obtained from the same sample, sequenced in a study of identical twins (dated by TCRdb to between 2015 and 2016). Receptors were amplified or captured by 5' RACE. For sequencing, an Illumina HiSeq 2000 was employed. Through fastp at Q25 and MiXCR, TCRdb rebuilt clones from the public reads, retaining in-frame beta chains. All rows with the same CDR3 protein become a single entry with the most common DNA and genes. In all, the sample holds about 700,000 distinct CDR3 sequences, and 8% to 9% of those were seen once. The ten largest clones capture 0.75% to 1% of the sample. This sample also appeared in a second study, on yellow fever vaccine responses in identical twins.

Specimen: PBMCs. These TCRs come from a woman between 18 and 29 years old in good health.

The table lists this clonotype with many counts. This rearrangement joins TRBV7-2 to TRBJ1-1; 9 positions agree with TRBD1. The trim removed 1 base at V and 5 bases at J, leaving 2 bases unmatched. Per germline, CDR1 SGHTA and CDR2 FQGNSA. The CDR3 runs to 14 residues. CDR3: CASSLGGQGTEAFF. The CDR3 DNA sequence: TGTGCCAGCAGCTTAGGGGGACAGGGAACTGAAGCTTTCTTT. Together with reference TRBV7-2 and TRBJ1-1, the CDR3 gives the full variable domain: GAGVSQSPSNKVTEKGKDVELRCDPISGHTALYWYRQSLGQGLEFLIYFQGNSAPDKSGLPSDRFSAERTGGSVSTLTIQRTQQEDSAVYLCASSLGGQGTEAFFGQGTRLTVV.

In DNA form, the CDR3 reads TGTGCCAGCAGCTCCCCCCCGACTAGCGGGGGACAAATAGAGCAGTTCTTC. It yields the protein CASSSPPTSGGQIEQFF. The V call is TRBV7-6, the J call TRBJ2-1, with 12 bases aligning to TRBD2. Germline CDR1 reads SGHVS; CDR2 reads FNYEAQ. The CDR3 length is 17 residues. V trimming: 4 bases; J trimming: 10 bases; junction bases outside the gene matches: 14.

This clonotype has more than one count but fewer than ten. V and J are TRBV20-1 and TRBJ2-5; 14 bases fit TRBD2. J lost 3 bases, V lost 5 bases, and 17 bases had no gene match. The CDR3 has 19 amino acids. The germline CDR1 and CDR2 sequences are DFQATT and SNEGSKA (reference sequence). The CDR3 here is CSAHPDGTSGGSFKETQYF. CDR3 DNA: TGCAGTGCTCACCCAGACGGGACTAGCGGGGGCTCCTTTAAAGAGACCCAGTACTTC.

This clonotype was detected many times. The V and J genes are TRBV10-3 and TRBJ2-2, with 9 bases lining up with TRBD1. Germline loops: CDR1 ENHRY, CDR2 SYGVKD. This CDR3 has 16 amino acids. Germline trimming cut 3 bases from V and 1 base from J; bases unmatched to any gene: 3. The CDR3 DNA follows: TGTGCCATCAGTGAACAGGGGGCGCGGAACACCGGGGAGCTGTTTTTT. Residues: CAISEQGARNTGELFF.

Ten or more counts support this clonotype. The J gene is TRBJ2-7, the V gene TRBV27; D is possibly TRBD1 (6 bases). The CDR3 runs 14 residues. V shed 4 bases and J shed 5 bases, with 15 bases lying between them. CDR1 and CDR2 from the germline V gene are MNHEY and SMNVEV (reference sequence). CDR3 sequence: CASSSLRGYHEQYF. DNA of the CDR3: TGTGCCAGCAGTTCTCTCAGGGGATACCACGAGCAGTACTTC.

The V and J genes are TRBV12-3 or TRBV12-4 and TRBJ2-5; TRBD1 might be the D (6 bases). CDR3 length: 14 residues. V was trimmed by 6 bases and J by 3 bases, leaving 14 bases between them. CDR3 sequence: CASRPKTGEETQYF. Here the CDR3 DNA reads TGTGCCAGCAGGCCAAAGACAGGTGAAGAGACCCAGTACTTC.

The V call is TRBV29-1, the J call TRBJ2-1; tentative D call: TRBD1 (5 bases). The germline V gene encodes CDR1 SQVTM and CDR2 ANQGSEA. CDR3 length: 11 residues. Trimming took off 3 bases at V and 9 bases at J, with 9 bases between the two ends. The CDR3: CSVDWGSEQFF. CDR3 DNA: TGCAGCGTTGATTGGGGCAGTGAGCAGTTCTTC.

This clonotype turned up a few times. The J gene is TRBJ1-4, the V gene TRBV5-1; a weak D match, TRBD1 (5 bases). The germline gives CDR1 SGHRS, CDR2 YFSETQ. Trimming pared 7 bases from V and 4 bases from J, leaving 14 bases between. CDR3 length equals 14 residues. CDR3: CASGSGTNNEKLFF. In nucleotides, the CDR3 is TGCGCCAGCGGATCCGGGACGAATAATGAAAAACTGTTTTTT.

This chain links TRBV4-3 with TRBJ2-7; 10 nucleotides line up with TRBD2. The CDR3 is 14 residues long. Unmatched junction bases numbered 3, after V lost 3 bases and J lost 4 bases. From germline, CDR1 is LGHNA and CDR2 YSLEER. CDR3 bases: TGCGCCAGCAGCCAGACGACTAGCGGGTACGAGCAGTACTTC. Its translation is CASSQTTSGYEQYF.

The chain uses TRBV12-3 or TRBV12-4 and TRBJ2-1; 7 positions agree with TRBD2. V shed 11 bases and J 2 bases; nucleotides not matched to a gene: 12. The CDR3 is made up of 15 amino acids. The DNA for the CDR3 is TGTGCCTTAAATGTGGGGCGGGAGCCCTACAATGAGCAGTTCTTC. Amino acids: CALNVGREPYNEQFF.

The rearrangement uses TRBV29-1 and TRBJ1-2; D call uncertain. The CDR3 is 11 residues long. Germline V gene data show CDR1 as SQVTM and CDR2 as ANQGSEA. V was trimmed by 3 bases and J by 4 bases, leaving 6 bases between them. DNA for the CDR3: TGCAGCGTTGACGAGCGCTATGGCTACACCTTC. Its translation: CSVDERYGYTF.

This clonotype was observed a few times. The chain combines TRBV6-1 with TRBJ2-1; the match to TRBD2 covers 12 bases. CDR1 and CDR2 from the germline V gene are MNHNS and SASEGT. V shed 6 bases and J 5 bases; nucleotides not matched to a gene: 11. The CDR3 spans 17 residues. The CDR3 nucleotides read TGTGCCAGCAGCGGGATACAACTAGCGGGAGGACACAATGAGCAGTTCTTC. Translated, it gives CASSGIQLAGGHNEQFF.

This clonotype was seen more than once but under ten times. CDR3: CASTLSGAGGYGYTF. As DNA, the CDR3 is TGTGCCAGCACTCTATCTGGGGCAGGCGGGTATGGCTACACCTTC. This chain connects TRBV6-1 to TRBJ1-2; D is perhaps TRBD1 (5 bases). The CDR3 totals 15 residues. CDR1 is MNHNS, CDR2 SASEGT, per germline. Trimming pared 7 bases from V and 5 bases from J, leaving 20 bases between.

This clonotype came up a few times. The chain has TRBV7-6 and TRBJ2-7; D not resolved. V was clipped by 8 bases and J by 4 bases, with 12 bases between them. Germline values: CDR1 SGHVS, CDR2 FNYEAQ. This CDR3 region has 12 residues. The CDR3 nucleotides read TGTGCCAGCCAAGGGCCGGAGTACGAGCAGTACTTC. Translated, it gives CASQGPEYEQYF.

The chain uses TRBV20-1 and TRBJ2-2; either TRBD1 or TRBD2 may supply D (5 bases each). V was trimmed by 3 bases and J by 4 bases, leaving 12 bases between them. Germline CDR1 is DFQATT and CDR2 is SNEGSKA (reference sequence). CDR3 length equals 14 residues. DNA for the CDR3: TGCAGTGCTAGGGGGAGAGGGGTCACCGGGGAGCTGTTTTTT. Its translation: CSARGRGVTGELFF.